This is a list of T cell receptor beta chains from one sample in a study of cytotoxic CD8 clonotypes in ibrutinib-treated CLL. Some clones are missing from TCRdb's copy, which holds only in-frame ones; the method was immunoSEQ multiplex PCR. Found here are just over 200,000 clones, around 75% of them singletons; the top ten hold approximately 6.3%. This specimen was PBMCs, taken after 12 months of ibrutinib treatment. The source is a human donor with chronic lymphocytic leukemia. CDR3s include the opening cysteine and the closing phenylalanine or tryptophan. D genes are given only for firm matches. Clone size is given for some rows only: seen once, a few or many times, or a class if the clone is expanded.

NA	TRBV7-9	TRBJ1-5	once	TGTGCCAGCAGCGAGGGCAGCCATAGCAATCAGCCCCAGCATTTT	CASSEGSHSNQPQHF
TRBD1	TRBV15	TRBJ1-2	NA	TGTGCCACCAGCAGACAGACAGGGGACTATGGCTACACCTTC	CATSRQTGDYGYTF
TRBD1	TRBV7-9	TRBJ1-6	few	TGTGCCAGCAGTCAACTTTTAAGGGTGACAGGGGATAATTCACCCCTCCACTTT	CASSQLLRVTGDNSPLHF
NA	TRBV28	TRBJ2-7	NA	TGTGCCAGCAGTTTAACTGAATACTACGAGCAGTACTTC	CASSLTEYYEQYF
NA	TRBV6-1	TRBJ1-2	NA	TGTGCCAGCAGTGAACTGGGATCCCATGGCGGCTACACCTTC	CASSELGSHGGYTF
TRBD1	TRBV9	TRBJ1-6	NA	TGTGCCAGCAGCGTAGGGACAGGGGAAGTCTATAATTCACCCCTCCACTTT	CASSVGTGEVYNSPLHF
NA	TRBV29-1	TRBJ2-2	NA	TGCAGCGTTGCGGAGCGGATTAACACCGGGGAGCTGTTTTTT	CSVAERINTGELFF
TRBD2	TRBV4-3	TRBJ2-7	NA	TGCGCCAGCAGCCAAGAGGGGCGGGGGGAGCAGTACTTC	CASSQEGRGEQYF
NA	TRBV18	TRBJ1-1	NA	TGTGCCAGCTCACCACCTACGATGCGGGACCCAAGGGACACTGAAGCTTTCTTT	CASSPPTMRDPRDTEAFF
TRBD1	TRBV6-5	TRBJ2-7	NA	TGTGCCAGCAGTTTCAGGACAGGGCCCTACGAGCAGTACTTC	CASSFRTGPYEQYF
NA	TRBV9	TRBJ2-7	few	TGTGCCAGCAGCGTAGAGGGGAGGGGGCGCGAGCAGTACTTC	CASSVEGRGREQYF
TRBD1	TRBV18	TRBJ2-2	NA	TGTGCCAGCTCACAGAGGGGACAGGGGCGCACCGGGGAGCTGTTTTTT	CASSQRGQGRTGELFF
NA	TRBV7-9	TRBJ1-2	NA	TGTGCCAGCAGCTTCCTGACTCGGGACTATGGCTACACCTTC	CASSFLTRDYGYTF
NA	TRBV11-2	TRBJ2-4	NA	TGTGCCAGCAGCCTCGGACAGTTGATAGCCAAAAACATTCAGTACTTC	CASSLGQLIAKNIQYF
TRBD1	TRBV5-6	TRBJ1-2	few	TGTGCCAGCAGCCTTGGACAGGGCCGAGGCTACACCTTC	CASSLGQGRGYTF
NA	TRBV5-1	TRBJ1-2	NA	TGCGCCAGCAGCTTGGCCCCGACAACTAACTATGGCTACACCTTC	CASSLAPTTNYGYTF
NA	TRBV7-2	TRBJ2-2	NA	TGTGCCAGCAGCTTCTTCCCCCCACCAGTGAACACCGGGGAGCTGTTTTTT	CASSFFPPPVNTGELFF
NA	TRBV4-2	TRBJ2-2	NA	TGTGCCAGCAGCAGGACAACGAACACCGGGGAGCTGTTTTTT	CASSRTTNTGELFF
NA	TRBV9	TRBJ1-1	NA	TGTGCCAGCAGCGTAGAATCACAGCGGAACACTGAAGCTTTCTTT	CASSVESQRNTEAFF
NA	TRBV19	TRBJ2-7	NA	TGTGCCAGTAGTTTGAGTGGGGGCTACGAGCAGTACTTC	CASSLSGGYEQYF
NA	TRBV7-9	TRBJ1-2	NA	TGTGCCAGCAGCCCAGTCGACTCGAGTTACACCTTC	CASSPVDSSYTF
TRBD1	TRBV11-2	TRBJ1-2	NA	TGTGCCAGCAGCCGGACAGGGTCGGGCTACACCTTC	CASSRTGSGYTF
TRBD2	TRBV28	TRBJ2-7	NA	TGTGCCAGCAGTTTAGGGATGACTAGCGGGGCTTACGAGCAGTACTTC	CASSLGMTSGAYEQYF
NA	TRBV10-2	TRBJ2-2	few	TGCGCCAGCAGCTCATCCGGGGAGCTGTTTTTT	CASSSSGELFF
NA	TRBV18	TRBJ1-1	NA	TGTGCCAGCTCACCACGGGGCAGGGCCGAGAACACTGAAGCTTTCTTT	CASSPRGRAENTEAFF
NA	TRBV29-1	TRBJ1-1	NA	TGCAGCGTTCAGTCAGGTGTGAACACTGAAGCTTTCTTT	CSVQSGVNTEAFF
NA	TRBV6-5	TRBJ2-3	NA	TGTGCCAGCAGTTACCGCGGGACTACAGATACGCAGTATTTT	CASSYRGTTDTQYF
TRBD2	TRBV4-2	TRBJ2-2	few	TGTGCCAGCAGCCCCCGGACTAGCGGGGAGCTGTTTTTT	CASSPRTSGELFF
NA	TRBV27	TRBJ1-5	NA	TGTGCCAGCAGTTTCCCGGGAGCGAATCAGCCCCAGCATTTT	CASSFPGANQPQHF
TRBD1	TRBV27	TRBJ2-4	NA	TGTGCCAGCAGTCCGCTACGGGGACAGCCCCTAGCCAAAAACATTCAGTACTTC	CASSPLRGQPLAKNIQYF
NA	TRBV5-1	TRBJ2-1	NA	TGCGCCAGCAGCTTGGCCTCAGGGTGGAGTGAGCAGTTCTTC	CASSLASGWSEQFF
TRBD1	TRBV6-5	TRBJ1-5	NA	TGTGCCAGCCGACCGGGACAGGGAGGTCAGCCCCAGCATTTT	CASRPGQGGQPQHF
NA	TRBV5-1	TRBJ2-3	NA	TGCGCCAGCAGACTACAGGGATTCACAGATACGCAGTATTTT	CASRLQGFTDTQYF
NA	TRBV28	TRBJ1-3	NA	TGTGCCAGCAGCCTGGGTTTCTCTGGAAACACCATATATTTT	CASSLGFSGNTIYF
NA	TRBV6-5	TRBJ2-7	NA	TGTGCCAGCAGCCAAGCCGGGACTCGAACCTACGAGCAGTACTTC	CASSQAGTRTYEQYF
TRBD1	TRBV4-1	TRBJ1-4	NA	TGCGCCAGCAGCCACCTCCACCGGGACAGGTATAAACTGTTTTTT	CASSHLHRDRYKLFF
TRBD1	TRBV6-5	TRBJ1-1	many	TGTGCCAGCAGTTACTCGGCGGAGGGGGCAGGAGCTTTCTTT	CASSYSAEGAGAFF
TRBD1	TRBV5-1	TRBJ2-7	NA	TGCGCCAGCAGCCTAAACCCGACAGGGGTAGACGAGCAGTACTTC	CASSLNPTGVDEQYF
NA	TRBV6-5	TRBJ1-6	NA	TGTGCCAGCAGTTACAGAAGACCAAGCGCACCCCTCCACTTT	CASSYRRPSAPLHF
NA	TRBV27	TRBJ2-3	NA	TGTGCCAGCAGGGTACTAGCTGGGACAGATACGCAGTATTTT	CASRVLAGTDTQYF
NA	TRBV9	TRBJ1-1	few	TGTGCCAGCAGCGCCCGTACTTCAGGGAGTTCGGCCACTGAAGCTTTCTTT	CASSARTSGSSATEAFF
NA	TRBV5-1	TRBJ1-6	NA	TGCGCCAGCAGCTTGCGTGGGGACTCACCCCTCCACTTT	CASSLRGDSPLHF
NA	TRBV5-1	TRBJ1-1	NA	TGCGCCAGCAGCTTGGGGCAGGGGAAAAGGGAAGCTTTCTTT	CASSLGQGKREAFF
NA	TRBV30	TRBJ1-2	NA	TGTGCCTGGAGTGTAGGGGGTAAGGGGTATGGCTACACCTTC	CAWSVGGKGYGYTF
NA	TRBV4-3	TRBJ1-2	NA	TGCGCCAGCAGCCCTTGGGACCGTCCCTATGGCTACACCTTC	CASSPWDRPYGYTF
NA	TRBV5-1	TRBJ2-7	few	TGCGCCAGCAGCCTTACTGGAACCTACGAGCAGTACTTC	CASSLTGTYEQYF
NA	TRBV6-5	TRBJ1-1	NA	TGTGCCAGCAGTTACTCGACAGGCTCTAAGTACACTGAAGCTTTCTTT	CASSYSTGSKYTEAFF
NA	TRBV19	TRBJ1-5	NA	TGTGCCAGTACTCAGGGAGGGAGATATAGCAATCAGCCCCAGCATTTT	CASTQGGRYSNQPQHF
TRBD1	TRBV6-4	TRBJ1-1	NA	TGTGCCAGCAGTCCAACAGGGGACATGAACACTGAAGCTTTCTTT	CASSPTGDMNTEAFF
NA	TRBV4-1	TRBJ1-1	few	TGCGCCAGCAGCCAACAGGGAAGCACTGAAGCTTTCTTT	CASSQQGSTEAFF
NA	TRBV6-5	TRBJ2-7	many	TGTGCCAGCAGTATAGACAGCTACGAGCAGTACTTC	CASSIDSYEQYF
NA	TRBV28	TRBJ2-3	NA	TGTGCCAGCAGCTTGACCGGGACTCTGGGGGCAGATACGCAGTATTTT	CASSLTGTLGADTQYF
NA	TRBV6-5	TRBJ1-5	NA	TGTGCCAGCAGTTTAGAACACAATCAGCCCCAGCATTTT	CASSLEHNQPQHF
NA	TRBV5-1	TRBJ1-1	NA	TGCGCCAGCAGCCCCCAAAATGGGGGAGCCGGAACTGAAGCTTTCTTT	CASSPQNGGAGTEAFF